The rows below give T cell receptor beta chains drawn from one sample of a study of blood T cells in healthy people across ages. TCRdb recomputed calls from the 5' RACE reads with MiXCR, one row per CDR3 protein. The sample has approximately 900,000 distinct CDR3 sequences; 25% to 35% are singletons. This sample was shared with a second study, whose subject was T cells of mothers and their children.

Sequenced input: blood. The receptors stem from a woman aged 40 to 49 in good health. Each CDR3 is given without its conserved first and last residue.

V gene,CDR3 protein
TRBV7-6,ASSTGTRETQY
TRBV20-1,SARAGWGTSGGTSTDTQY
TRBV7-2,ASSPQGANDGYT
TRBV7-9,ASSLNSGGAQNIQY
TRBV20-1,SARDHHGLSTEAF
TRBV3-1,ASSQGTGDYGEKLF
TRBV6-2/TRBV6-3,ASSYVPGASETQY
TRBV7-9,ASSPVVLNTEAF
TRBV2,ASKEQGFRTDTQY
TRBV11-2,ASRFAGTSAYNEQF
TRBV7-6,ASSLGGGTTYEQY
TRBV21-1,ASKKLRGWGYT
TRBV28,ASSSPGVGFLNRSGYT
TRBV6-1,ANSDRQGLDGYT
TRBV11-2,ASSLEVNTKAF
TRBV3-1,ASSRTRETQY
TRBV19,AGSFGSYGYT
TRBV4-3,ASSHVGDRVLGGYT
TRBV7-8,ASKLMQSSNYGYT
TRBV24-1,ATSGTRDSESNEQF
TRBV10-3,AISEQRPGRENSPLH
TRBV4-1,ASSQEYTGESPLH
TRBV12-3/TRBV12-4,ASSSLVGNEQF
TRBV7-9,ASSLSGPGANALT
TRBV29-1,SVASSTNEKLF
TRBV9,ASSQGSLGLTEAF
TRBV5-6,ASSLGDTNTEAF
TRBV2,ASNRLASTDTQY
TRBV9,ASSVAGWASSYEQY
TRBV20-1,SARETAGHQF
TRBV15,ATSPERGPGAEAF
TRBV6-1,ASSEQMGTGNEQF
TRBV11-2,ASSGDRDIRSYEQY
TRBV7-3,ASSLTFGGTDTQY
TRBV4-1,ASSQDRRVSEQY